The sequence of this T cell receptor (beta chain) was determined in a study of blood T cell repertoires in COVID-19 (dated by TCRdb to about 2020). For the study in its entirety: Collaborator samples came from the United States, Italy and Spain and covered acute and convalescent phases of COVID-19. The repertoires were released in a freely available public database intended as a resource for research on the immune response to SARS-CoV-2. Subjects who had been exposed to COVID-19, were actively infected with it, or had recovered from it provided the deeply sampled blood TCRbeta repertoires that made up the dataset. The material from the prospective study consisted of cDNA or gDNA derived from T cells, B-cell-depleted T cells, or PBMCs. A de-identified subject ID, COVID-19 status, age in years and sex were almost always included in the sample metadata. The samples were drawn from the first 160 participants of the ongoing ImmuneRACE study and from 1,254 subjects provided by 6 global collaborators. Where available, HLA class I and class II types were taken from metadata supplied by the sample provider and were not determined by assay-based typing. Study-level results and caveats: The quantity of clinical and demographic metadata differed by source and by participant and was supplied without curation.

Only one count was recorded for this clone. Its antigen has not been determined. No quality values exist for individual bases; no much larger clone is one base distant. Whole blood was collected in K2EDTA tubes by collaborating institutions according to the institutions' own protocols. Collaborator samples were shipped for TCRbeta analysis as frozen whole blood, isolated PBMCs, or DNA extracted from either sample type. Per the germline V gene, ENHRY is the CDR1 and SYGVKD is the CDR2. From V the trimming removes 10 bases and from J it removes 4 bases, while the gene matches leave 12 bases of the junction unaccounted for. The CDR3 has 15 amino acids, counting the end cysteine and phenylalanine. Only the CDR3 DNA is retained, 45 bases long and in frame from the first base. The immunoSEQ Assay, a bias-controlled multiplex PCR, was used to amplify TCRbeta CDR3 regions from genomic DNA. The authors' analysis ran thus. Within the assay, amplification of reference gene primers was used to estimate how many nucleated cells each sample contained. Sequence reads were collapsed and filtered to measure the absolute abundance of every unique TCRbeta CDR3 rearrangement. For each sample, productive Simpson clonality was calculated as the square root of Simpson's diversity index over productive rearrangements. What TCRdb holds here is the immuneACCESS table cut down to in-frame rearrangements. Part of the clones is not present; checked against another copy, under half of the missing clones reflect an unresolved V gene, and the others are unexplained. V and J calls and clone size come straight from that table; D and trimming were deduced from the DNA. This sample is represented by 280,000 or so clones; around 91% of them were singletons. The ten largest clones represent roughly an eighth of the sample.

Sequencing input: peripheral blood. The rearranged segments are TRBV10-3 and TRBJ2-5; TRBD1 agrees with 10 junctional bases. The source of this sequence is a woman aged 60-75 years with acute or convalescent COVID-19. This receptor has the CDR3 CATQPLDRGPETQYF. The DNA reads TGTGCCACTCAACCCCTAGACAGGGGGCCAGAGACCCAGTACTTC.